The T cell receptor (beta chain) under discussion was sequenced for a study of T cell clonotyping in hematopoietic cell transplantation. Findings of the study overall: Pathologically expanded recipient clonotypes increased progressively from day 30 to day 180 as diversity fell. At the given depth, recipient repertoires were over 97% de novo clonotypes.

Comment on this clone: Its antigen is not identified.

Produced via immunoSEQ multiplex PCR; TCRdb's table is partial and in-frame only. The data show 45,000 or so clones, with around 84% seen just once and 4% to 5.5% held by the top ten. Time point defined: recipient sample about 28 days before transplant, after cytoreduction. Samples: about 28 days before transplant, then days 30, 100 and 180 after. The sequence was collected from a man between 60 and 70 years old with myelodysplastic syndrome. Some clones in this sample may be carry-over from other donors' samples. Sequences were derived from peripheral blood mononuclear cells, sampled before stem cell transplant.

CDR3: CSVEGTGNNYGYTF. In DNA, the CDR3 is TGCAGCGTTGAAGGGACAGGGAATAACTATGGCTACACCTTC. This sequence joins TRBV29-1 and TRBJ1-2; 8 nucleotides align to TRBD1. The CDR3 sequence is 14 residues long. CDR1 is SQVTM and CDR2 is ANQGSEA in the germline V gene. V trimming: 1 base; J trimming: 1 base; junction bases outside the gene matches: 2.